This T cell receptor beta chain was identified in a study of CD8+CD57+ T cells in acquired aplastic anemia. Overall study: The sorted CD4+ and CD8+ cells yielded an average approximately 3 ug of DNA. Study-wide points: Found in both controls and patients were some 30 CD8+ CDR3 sequences.

Those patients picked for sequencing had displayed CD8+CD57+ cell expansion on flow cytometry. Every one of the patients had aplastic anemia (severe, acquired). At the time of blood sampling, patients had not yet received any therapy. Template material for TCR beta VDJ and CDR3 profiling consisted of genomic DNA. A single record per CDR3 protein comes from TCRdb applying MiXCR to the reads. The sample has around 120,000 distinct CDR3 sequences, 30% to 45% seen once. A note on this clonotype: Antigen unknown.

Germline V lookup: CDR1 DFQATT, CDR2 SNEGSKA (reference sequence). The V segment lost 6 bases and the J segment 1 base; nucleotides outside the gene matches: 4. This CDR3 region has 13 residues. This clonotype was sampled from a human donor with aplastic anemia. The sample comprised sorted CD4+, CD8+, or CD8+CD57+ T cells (not recorded which) from PBMCs. The chain recombines TRBV20-1 with TRBJ2-5, with 8 bases lining up with TRBD1. DNA of the CDR3: TGCAGTGCCCCGGGACAGGCCCAAGAGACCCAGTACTTC. Translation gives CSAPGQAQETQYF.